The 16 T cell receptor beta chains given below trace back to one sample, sequenced in a study of glioma-infiltrating T cells after dendritic cell vaccination. Time point: after dendritic cell vaccination, including at tumor progression/relapse. Clones were sequenced by immunoSEQ multiplex PCR, and TCRdb holds only the in-frame ones, with some missing. The sample carries tens of thousands of clones, 85% recorded once. The material was blood, obtained after dendritic cell vaccination. The receptors were sampled from a human donor with glioblastoma.

V gene TRBV29-1 combines with J gene TRBJ2-1, with TRBD2 matching 8 bases. Germline trimming cut 1 base from V and 7 bases from J; bases unmatched to any gene: 9. Germline V gene data show CDR1 as SQVTM and CDR2 as ANQGSEA. The length of the CDR3 is 15 residues. Here the CDR3 reads CSVEGGGGTSNEQFF. CDR3 bases: TGCAGCGTTGAAGGTGGGGGGGGGACTAGTAATGAGCAGTTCTTC.

This clone was seen more than once but under ten times. V gene TRBV19 combines with J gene TRBJ2-3; D uncertain. The CDR3 has 13 residues. In germline, CDR1 is LNHDA, CDR2 SQIVND (reference sequence). V lost 2 bases to trimming and J lost 0 bases, with 3 bases between them. CDR3 amino acids: CASSIQSTDTQYF. The DNA of the CDR3 is TGTGCCAGTAGTATACAAAGCACAGATACGCAGTATTTT.

Details on this clone: Mismatch with germline at one junction end may stem from a read error. The rearrangement links TRBV6-1 to TRBJ2-3, with TRBD2 matching over 7 bases. The germline V gene encodes CDR1 MNHNS and CDR2 SASEGT. This CDR3 has 12 residues. The CDR3 here is CASSESGTQAGF. In DNA, the CDR3 is TGTGCCAGCAGTGAAAGCGGGACCCAGGCAGGTTTT.

In this sample, this clone turned up once. The chain is built from TRBV28 and TRBJ1-5, with TRBD1 matching over 9 bases. The CDR3 is 18 amino acids. Germline V gene sequence: CDR1 MDHEN, CDR2 SYDVKM. The trim removed 4 bases at V and 1 base at J, leaving 11 bases unmatched. In DNA, the CDR3 is TGTGCCAGCAGTTCCCTCTCCGGGACAGGGAGGAGCAATCAGCCCCAGCATTTT. The encoded protein is CASSSLSGTGRSNQPQHF.

The CDR3 DNA sequence: TGTGCCAGCAGTTACCTAAAAAAGCGGCAAGAGACCCAGTACTTC. This translates into CASSYLKKRQETQYF. The chain uses TRBV6-5 and TRBJ2-5; weak D call: TRBD2 (5 bases). Germline V CDR1 and CDR2: MNHEY, SVGAGI. V gave up 2 bases and J gave up 2 bases, with 12 bases separating them. The CDR3 has 15 residues.

This clone appeared a single time. V usage is TRBV2 and J usage is TRBJ2-3; the match to TRBD1 covers 10 bases. This CDR3 is 14 amino acids long. Germline assignment: CDR1 SNHLY and CDR2 FYNNEI. V was pared by 7 bases and J by 8 bases, with 9 bases of the junction left unmatched. The CDR3 DNA reads TGTGCCAGCAAGGAGACAGGGGGCCTGGGTACGCAGTATTTT. Protein product: CASKETGGLGTQYF. Complete variable domain (other parts from reference TRBV2 and TRBJ2-3): EPEVTQTPSHQVTQMGQEVILRCVPISNHLYFYWYRQILGQKVEFLVSFYNNEISEKSEIFDDQFSVERPDGSNFTLKIRSTKLEDSAMYFCASKETGGLGTQYFGPGTRLTVL.

The rearrangement uses TRBV4-1 and TRBJ2-7, with D possibly matching TRBD1 (6 bases). The germline V gene has CDR1 MGHRA and CDR2 YSYEKL. Trimming took off 3 bases at V and 2 bases at J, with 14 bases between the two ends. The CDR3 contains 15 residues. CDR3 residues: CASSQGKDSTYEQYF. The DNA for the CDR3 is TGCGCCAGCAGCCAGGGGAAGGACAGTACCTACGAGCAGTACTTC.

The V call is TRBV7-3, the J call TRBJ2-5; D might be TRBD2 (6 bases). Trimming cost V 5 bases and J 4 bases, with 20 bases left between them. Germline CDR1 reads SGHTA; CDR2 reads FQGTGA. The CDR3 runs 16 residues. CDR3 loop: CASSPSLERRGETQYF. The CDR3 DNA sequence: TGTGCCAGCAGCCCCTCCCTGGAGAGGAGGGGAGAGACCCAGTACTTC.

This clone was found a few times. The chain uses TRBV19 and TRBJ2-1; tentatively, D is TRBD1 (6 bases). V was shortened by 2 bases and J by 6 bases, with 11 bases between the two germline ends. Germline V lookup: CDR1 LNHDA, CDR2 SQIVND (reference sequence). The CDR3 covers 14 residues. The DNA of the CDR3 is TGTGCCAGTAGTATACTAACAGGGTTCAATGAGCAGTTCTTC. As protein: CASSILTGFNEQFF.

This sequence joins TRBV27 and TRBJ2-7, with 16 bases aligning to TRBD2. Germline V gene data show CDR1 as MNHEY and CDR2 as SMNVEV (reference sequence). V dropped 5 bases and J dropped 0; count of bases not matched to a gene: 10. The CDR3 consists of 19 residues. The CDR3 loop reads CASSHSGTSGRAISYEQYF. The CDR3 nucleotides read TGTGCCAGCAGTCACTCCGGGACTAGCGGGAGGGCAATCTCCTACGAGCAGTACTTC.

The V call is TRBV2, the J call TRBJ2-1; 12 nucleotides line up with TRBD1. The germline V gene encodes CDR1 SNHLY and CDR2 FYNNEI. CDR3 length: 13 amino acids. V lost 6 bases and J lost 9; bases outside the gene matches: 3. The CDR3 DNA follows: TGTGCCAGCAGGGGACAGGGGGCTGGTGAGCAGTTCTTC. The encoded protein is CASRGQGAGEQFF.

DNA of the CDR3: TGTGCCAGCATAGCAAGACGGGGACAGCCGATGGATGGCTACACCTTC. Translated, it gives CASIARRGQPMDGYTF. The rearrangement uses TRBV19 and TRBJ1-2, with 7 bases aligning to TRBD1. V lost 9 bases, J lost 6 bases, and 19 bases stayed unmatched. Germline CDR1 and CDR2: LNHDA and SQIVND (reference sequence). The CDR3 spans 16 residues.

The CDR3, as DNA: TGCGCCAGCAGCTTGGGAGTTCAGGGTTTAGAGACCCAGTACTTC. As protein: CASSLGVQGLETQYF. The gene calls are TRBV5-1 and TRBJ2-5; D possibly corresponds to TRBD1 (5 bases). Germline lookup yields CDR1 SGHRS and CDR2 YFSETQ. The CDR3 contains 15 residues. Deletions cut 0 bases from V and 4 bases from J, with 13 bases between.

This clone was observed a few times. The chain recombines TRBV19 with TRBJ1-2; D is undetermined. This CDR3 has 16 residues. CDR1 and CDR2 from the germline V gene are LNHDA and SQIVND (reference sequence). Trimming removed 0 bases from V and 2 bases from J, with 13 bases in between. CDR3 sequence reads: CASSIDLGRYNYGYTF. CDR3 nucleotide sequence: TGTGCCAGTAGTATAGATCTCGGGAGATACAACTATGGCTACACCTTC.

V usage is TRBV7-6 and J usage is TRBJ2-1; 13 bases match TRBD2. CDR3 size: 19 residues. Unmatched junction bases numbered 14, after V lost 1 base and J lost 8 bases. From germline, CDR1 is SGHVS and CDR2 FNYEAQ. The CDR3 is CASSLGEKLAGGPIHEQFF. The CDR3 nucleotides are TGTGCCAGCAGCTTAGGAGAAAAACTAGCGGGAGGGCCGATCCATGAGCAGTTCTTC.

The chain carries TRBV19 and TRBJ2-7; perhaps TRBD2 as D (7 bases). The germline V gene has CDR1 LNHDA and CDR2 SQIVND (reference sequence). CDR3 length: 16 residues. The ends were cut back, 3 bases at V and 3 bases at J, with 18 bases in the middle. CDR3 in amino acids: CASSISPQRGGYEQYF. The CDR3 DNA follows: TGTGCCAGTAGTATCTCTCCCCAAAGGGGGGGCTACGAGCAGTACTTC.